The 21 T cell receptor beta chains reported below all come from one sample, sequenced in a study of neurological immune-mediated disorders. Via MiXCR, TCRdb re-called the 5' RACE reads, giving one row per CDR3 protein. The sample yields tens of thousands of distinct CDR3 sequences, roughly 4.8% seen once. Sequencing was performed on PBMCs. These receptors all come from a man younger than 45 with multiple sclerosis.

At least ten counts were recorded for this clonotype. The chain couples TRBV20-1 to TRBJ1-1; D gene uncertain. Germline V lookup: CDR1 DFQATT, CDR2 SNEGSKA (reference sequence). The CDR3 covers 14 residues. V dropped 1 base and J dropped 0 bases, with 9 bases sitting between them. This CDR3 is CSARVGRMNTEAFF. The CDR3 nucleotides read TGCAGTGCTAGAGTGGGCAGGATGAACACTGAAGCTTTCTTT.

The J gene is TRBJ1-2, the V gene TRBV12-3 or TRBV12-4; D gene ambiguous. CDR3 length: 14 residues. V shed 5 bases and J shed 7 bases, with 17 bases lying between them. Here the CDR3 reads CASSPPGSMSGYTF. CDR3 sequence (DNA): TGTGCCAGCAGTCCCCCCGGTTCCATGAGTGGCTACACCTTC.

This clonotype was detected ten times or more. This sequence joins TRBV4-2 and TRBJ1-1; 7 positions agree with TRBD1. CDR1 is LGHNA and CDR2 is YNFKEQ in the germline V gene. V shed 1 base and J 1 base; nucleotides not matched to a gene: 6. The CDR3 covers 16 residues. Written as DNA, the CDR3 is TGTGCCAGCAGCCAAGCGGGCAGGGGGGGGAACACTGAAGCTTTCTTT. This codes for CASSQAGRGGNTEAFF.

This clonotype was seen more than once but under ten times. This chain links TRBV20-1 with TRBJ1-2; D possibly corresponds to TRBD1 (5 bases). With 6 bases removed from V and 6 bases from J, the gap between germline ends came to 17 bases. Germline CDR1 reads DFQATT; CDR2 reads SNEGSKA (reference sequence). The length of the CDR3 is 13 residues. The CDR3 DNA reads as TGCAGTGCCCCTCGAGACAGAAAGAATGGCTACACCTTC. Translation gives CSAPRDRKNGYTF.

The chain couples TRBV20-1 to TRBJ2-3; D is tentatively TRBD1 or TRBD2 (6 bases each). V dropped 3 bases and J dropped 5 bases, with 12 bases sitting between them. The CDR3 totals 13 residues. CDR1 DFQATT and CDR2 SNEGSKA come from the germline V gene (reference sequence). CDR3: CSASGGRIDTQYF. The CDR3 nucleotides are TGCAGTGCTAGTGGGGGGCGAATAGATACGCAGTATTTT.

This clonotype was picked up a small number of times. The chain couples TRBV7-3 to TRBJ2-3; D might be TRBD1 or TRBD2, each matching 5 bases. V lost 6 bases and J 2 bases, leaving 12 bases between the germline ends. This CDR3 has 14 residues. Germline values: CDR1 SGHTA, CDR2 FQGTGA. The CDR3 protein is CASSAGTYTDTQYF. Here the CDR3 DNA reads TGTGCCAGCAGTGCCGGGACCTACACAGATACGCAGTATTTT.

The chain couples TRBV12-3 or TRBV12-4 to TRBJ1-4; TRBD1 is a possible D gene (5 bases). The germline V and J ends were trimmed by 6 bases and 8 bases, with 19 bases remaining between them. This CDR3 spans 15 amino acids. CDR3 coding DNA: TGTGCCAGCAGCCCGAGTCGGGGGACGGGAGAAAAACTGTTTTTT. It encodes CASSPSRGTGEKLFF.

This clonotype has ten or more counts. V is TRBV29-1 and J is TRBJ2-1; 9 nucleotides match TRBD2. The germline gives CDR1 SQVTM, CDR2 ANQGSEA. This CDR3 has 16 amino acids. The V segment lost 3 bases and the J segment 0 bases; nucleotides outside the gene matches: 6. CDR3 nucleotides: TGCAGCGTTGAGGGAGCGGGGGGAATCTCCTACAATGAGCAGTTCTTC. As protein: CSVEGAGGISYNEQFF.

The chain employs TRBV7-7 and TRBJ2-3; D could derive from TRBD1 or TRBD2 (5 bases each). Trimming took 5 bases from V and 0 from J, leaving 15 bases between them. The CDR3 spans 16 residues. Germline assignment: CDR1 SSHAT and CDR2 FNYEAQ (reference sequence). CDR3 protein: CASSPGPGRSTDTQYF. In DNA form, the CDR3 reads TGTGCCAGCAGCCCGGGGCCGGGACGAAGCACAGATACGCAGTATTTT.

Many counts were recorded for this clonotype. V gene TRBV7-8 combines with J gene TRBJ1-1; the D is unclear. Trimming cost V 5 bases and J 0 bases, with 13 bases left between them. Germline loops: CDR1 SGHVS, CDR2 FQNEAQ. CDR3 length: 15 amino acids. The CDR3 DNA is TGTGCCAGCAGCCAAAGTGCGGGGATGAACACTGAAGCTTTCTTT. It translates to CASSQSAGMNTEAFF.

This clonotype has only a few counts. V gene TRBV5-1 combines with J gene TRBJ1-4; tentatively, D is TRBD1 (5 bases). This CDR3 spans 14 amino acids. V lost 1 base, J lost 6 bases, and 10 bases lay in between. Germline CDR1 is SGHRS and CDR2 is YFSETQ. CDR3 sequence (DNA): TGCGCCAGCAGCTTGAAGGGGAAAGATGAAAAACTGTTTTTT. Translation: CASSLKGKDEKLFF.

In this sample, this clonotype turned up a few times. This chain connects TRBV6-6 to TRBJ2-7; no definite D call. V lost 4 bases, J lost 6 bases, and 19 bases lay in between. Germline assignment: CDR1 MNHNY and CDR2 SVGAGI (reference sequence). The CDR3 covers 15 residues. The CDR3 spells CASSSRVGQPSEQYV. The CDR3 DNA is TGTGCCAGCAGTTCCCGGGTAGGGCAGCCTTCCGAGCAGTACGTC.

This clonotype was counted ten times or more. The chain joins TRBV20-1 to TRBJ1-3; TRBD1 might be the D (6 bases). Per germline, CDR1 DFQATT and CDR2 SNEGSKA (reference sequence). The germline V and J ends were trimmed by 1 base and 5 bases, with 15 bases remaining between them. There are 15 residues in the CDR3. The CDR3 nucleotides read TGCAGTGCTAGAGCTGGAAACAGGGACAGAAACACCATATATTTT. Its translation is CSARAGNRDRNTIYF.

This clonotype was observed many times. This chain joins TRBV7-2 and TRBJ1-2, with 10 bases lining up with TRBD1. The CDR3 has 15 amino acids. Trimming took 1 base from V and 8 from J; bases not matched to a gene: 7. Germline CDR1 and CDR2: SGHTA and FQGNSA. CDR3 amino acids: CASSLGGTGVEGYTF. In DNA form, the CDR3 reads TGTGCCAGCAGCTTAGGTGGGACAGGGGTTGAAGGCTACACCTTC.

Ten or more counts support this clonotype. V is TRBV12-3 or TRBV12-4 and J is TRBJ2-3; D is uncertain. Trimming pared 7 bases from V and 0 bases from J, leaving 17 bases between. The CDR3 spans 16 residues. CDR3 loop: CASTPLLSVSTDTQYF. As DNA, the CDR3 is TGTGCCAGCACACCTCTCTTGAGTGTTAGCACAGATACGCAGTATTTT.

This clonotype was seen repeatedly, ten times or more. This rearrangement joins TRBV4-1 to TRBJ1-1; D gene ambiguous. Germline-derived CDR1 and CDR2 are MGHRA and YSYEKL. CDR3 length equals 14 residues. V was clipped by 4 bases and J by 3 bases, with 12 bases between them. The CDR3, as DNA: TGCGCCAGCAGCCTCTCCGTCAGTCACACTGAAGCTTTCTTT. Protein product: CASSLSVSHTEAFF.

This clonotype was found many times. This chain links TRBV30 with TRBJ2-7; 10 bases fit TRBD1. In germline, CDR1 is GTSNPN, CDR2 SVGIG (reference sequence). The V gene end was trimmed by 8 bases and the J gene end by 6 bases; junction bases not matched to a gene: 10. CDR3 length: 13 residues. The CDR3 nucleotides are TGTGCCAACGGGGACAGGGGCCGAGGCGAGCAGTACTTC. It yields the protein CANGDRGRGEQYF.

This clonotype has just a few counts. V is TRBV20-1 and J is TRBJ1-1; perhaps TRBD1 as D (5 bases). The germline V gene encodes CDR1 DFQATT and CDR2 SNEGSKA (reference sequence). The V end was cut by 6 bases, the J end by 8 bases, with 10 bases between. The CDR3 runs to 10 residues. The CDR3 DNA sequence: TGCAGTGCCCCCGGGGCGGAAGCTTTCTTT. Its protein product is CSAPGAEAFF.

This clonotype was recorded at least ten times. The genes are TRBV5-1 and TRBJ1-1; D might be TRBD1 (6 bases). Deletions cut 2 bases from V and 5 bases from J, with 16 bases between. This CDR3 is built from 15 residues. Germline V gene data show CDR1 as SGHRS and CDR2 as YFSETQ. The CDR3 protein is CASSFGGASRTEAFF. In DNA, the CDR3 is TGCGCCAGCAGCTTCGGGGGGGCAAGTAGGACTGAAGCTTTCTTT. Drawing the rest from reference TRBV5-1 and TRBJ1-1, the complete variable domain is KAGVTQTPRYLIKTRGQQVTLSCSPISGHRSVSWYQQTPGQGLQFLFEYFSETQRNKGNFPGRFSGRQFSNSRSEMNVSTLELGDSALYLCASSFGGASRTEAFFGQGTRLTVV.

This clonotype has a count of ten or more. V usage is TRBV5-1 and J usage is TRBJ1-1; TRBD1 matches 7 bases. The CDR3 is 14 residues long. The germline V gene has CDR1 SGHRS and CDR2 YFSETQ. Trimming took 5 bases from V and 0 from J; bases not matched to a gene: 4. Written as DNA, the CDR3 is TGCGCCAGCAGAAGGGACAGCATGAACACTGAAGCTTTCTTT. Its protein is CASRRDSMNTEAFF.

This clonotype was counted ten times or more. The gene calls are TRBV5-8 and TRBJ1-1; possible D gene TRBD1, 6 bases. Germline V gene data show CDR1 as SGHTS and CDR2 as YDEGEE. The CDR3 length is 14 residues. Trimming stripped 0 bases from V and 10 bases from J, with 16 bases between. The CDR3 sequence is CASSLEVRGLGAFF. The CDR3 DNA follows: TGTGCCAGCAGCTTGGAGGTGAGGGGGTTGGGAGCTTTCTTT.